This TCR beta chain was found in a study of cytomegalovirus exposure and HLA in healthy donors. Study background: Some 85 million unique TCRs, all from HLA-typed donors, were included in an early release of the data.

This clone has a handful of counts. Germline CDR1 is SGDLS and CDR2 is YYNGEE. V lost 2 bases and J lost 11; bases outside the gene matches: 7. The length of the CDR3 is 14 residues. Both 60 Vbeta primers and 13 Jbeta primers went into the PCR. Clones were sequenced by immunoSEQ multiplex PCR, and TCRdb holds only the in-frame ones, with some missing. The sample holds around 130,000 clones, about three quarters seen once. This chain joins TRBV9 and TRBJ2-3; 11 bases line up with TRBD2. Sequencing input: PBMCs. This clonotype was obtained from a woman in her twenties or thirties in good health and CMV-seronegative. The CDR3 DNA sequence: TGTGCCAGCAGCGTTACTAGCGGGGGCGGGATGCAGTATTTT. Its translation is CASSVTSGGGMQYF.